These 16 T cell receptor beta chains share one sample of origin, sequenced in a study of regulatory T cells in long-lasting Graves disease (dated by TCRdb to the early 2020s). What the time point label conveys for this sample: newly diagnosed GD, antithyroid drugs for less than 3 months. For both TCR sequencing and RNA sequencing, RNA was extracted from PBMCs using TRIzol. Library construction relied on multiplex PCR. Sequencing took place on an Illumina HiSeq 4000. CDR3 regions were amplified by Arm-PCR with iRepertoire HTBI primers to construct TCR beta libraries. TCRdb itself trimmed the public reads at Q25 with fastp, ran MiXCR and retained productive beta chains. Each record represents a unique CDR3 protein, reported with the most common genes and DNA among its rows. Here the sample has some 370,000 distinct CDR3 sequences; approximately 12% occur a single time. The ten largest clones take up approximately 17% of the sample.

The sample was also reused in another study, on T cells in Graves' hyperthyroidism and ophthalmopathy.

The sample was peripheral blood mononuclear cells (PBMCs), taken at new diagnosis, from a patient treated with antithyroid drugs. The receptors come from a woman under 30 with Graves disease. Donor details come from another sample of the same person, matched by shared clones.

The genes are TRBV20-1 and TRBJ2-3; D perhaps matches TRBD1 (5 bases). The V and J ends lost 6 bases and 4 bases respectively, with 23 bases between them. CDR1 and CDR2 from the germline V gene are DFQATT and SNEGSKA (reference sequence). The CDR3 sequence is 16 residues long. CDR3 sequence reads: CSAMQGRGAGPDTQYF. Here the CDR3 DNA reads TGCAGTGCCATGCAGGGAAGGGGCGCAGGGCCAGATACGCAGTATTTT.

The table lists this clonotype with many counts. The V and J genes are TRBV2 and TRBJ2-7; D may be TRBD1 or TRBD2 (5 bases each). Germline V gene data show CDR1 as SNHLY and CDR2 as FYNNEI. The CDR3 has 14 amino acids. With 6 bases removed from V and 5 bases from J, the gap between germline ends came to 17 bases. The CDR3 reads CASRQHRFGDEQYV. CDR3 coding DNA: TGTGCCAGCAGACAACACAGGTTCGGGGACGAGCAGTACGTC.

This clonotype has a count of ten or more. This chain connects TRBV27 to TRBJ2-3; TRBD2 might be the D (5 bases). With 7 bases removed from V and 5 bases from J, the gap between germline ends came to 10 bases. This CDR3 comprises 12 residues. Germline CDR1 reads MNHEY; CDR2 reads SMNVEV (reference sequence). CDR3 region: CASTGFRDTQYF. The CDR3 DNA reads as TGTGCCAGCACGGGGTTCAGAGATACGCAGTATTTT.

Remarks on this clonotype: The junction and the germline gene differ at one end; a read error may be behind it. The genes are TRBV5-1 and TRBJ1-1, with 8 nucleotides matching TRBD1. Germline V gene sequence: CDR1 SGHRS, CDR2 YFSETQ. The CDR3 is 16 residues long. CDR3 in amino acids: CASSLAGQALSTEALF. DNA for the CDR3: TGCGCCAGCAGCTTGGCGGGACAGGCTTTGAGCACTGAAGCTCTCTTT.

This clonotype was seen many times. The rearrangement joins TRBV7-2 to TRBJ2-1; 7 bases are a match to TRBD1. The V and J ends lost 5 bases and 0 bases, in that order; junction bases with no gene match: 16. Germline V lookup: CDR1 SGHTA, CDR2 FQGNSA. This CDR3 contains 19 residues. CDR3 sequence: CASSASGTDHLPSYNEQFF. CDR3 coding DNA: TGTGCCAGCAGCGCGTCAGGGACAGACCATCTCCCCTCCTACAATGAGCAGTTCTTC.

This clonotype was seen ten or more times. The V gene is TRBV12-3 or TRBV12-4, the J gene TRBJ2-7; TRBD2 agrees at 14 bases. V gave up 5 bases and J gave up 2 bases; unmatched junction bases: 2. The CDR3 loop spans 15 amino acids. The CDR3 protein is CASSTGLAGAYEQYF. The CDR3 DNA reads as TGTGCCAGCAGTACGGGACTAGCGGGAGCCTACGAGCAGTACTTC.

CDR3 residues: CASSQVPANNSPLHF. The DNA for the CDR3 is TGCGCCAGCAGCCAAGTGCCAGCAAATAATTCACCCCTCCACTTT. This sequence joins TRBV4-3 and TRBJ1-6; D call uncertain. The CDR3 covers 15 residues. V was cut by 1 base and J by 5 bases, with 9 bases left in between. The germline gives CDR1 LGHNA, CDR2 YSLEER.

This clonotype has ten or more counts. At one end, the junction sequence differs from germline, possibly due to a read error. This sequence joins TRBV10-3 and TRBJ2-3; 9 nucleotides line up with TRBD2. The CDR3 spans 18 residues. Germline V gene lookup returns CDR1 ENHRY and CDR2 SYGVKD. The CDR3: CAVSESREAGGRTDTQYF. The CDR3 DNA is TGTGCCGTCAGTGAGTCCCGGGAAGCGGGGGGACGCACAGATACGCAGTATTTT.

This clonotype was counted ten times or more. The CDR3 loop reads CASSYSSYEQYV. DNA of the CDR3: TGTGCCAGCAGTTACAGTTCCTACGAGCAGTACGTC. The chain carries TRBV27 and TRBJ2-7, with no clear D. Trimming removed 4 bases at V and 1 base at J, with 5 bases between. The CDR3 length is 12 residues. Germline assignment: CDR1 MNHEY and CDR2 SMNVEV (reference sequence).

This clonotype showed up just a few times. Mismatch with germline at one junction end may stem from a read error. The chain employs TRBV12-3 or TRBV12-4 and TRBJ2-3, with D maybe TRBD2 (6 bases). This CDR3 comprises 13 residues. CDR3 bases: TGTGCCAGCAGTTTGGGGGGTGCAGATACGCAGTGTTTT. It specifies CASSLGGADTQCF.

In its sample, this clonotype was seen many times. The rearrangement joins TRBV24-1 to TRBJ1-5; no clear D gene. CDR3 length: 15 residues. The germline V gene encodes CDR1 KGHDR and CDR2 SFDVKD. With 4 bases removed from V and 5 bases from J, the gap between germline ends came to 14 bases. CDR3 nucleotide sequence: TGTGCCACCAGTGACCACAGCAGCGGCTATCAGCCCCAGCATTTT. Encoded protein: CATSDHSSGYQPQHF.

V gene TRBV7-2 combines with J gene TRBJ1-2; the D is unclear. Germline V gene lookup returns CDR1 SGHTA and CDR2 FQGNSA. The CDR3 runs 15 residues. Trimming took 5 bases from V and 5 from J, leaving 18 bases between them. The CDR3, as DNA: TGTGCCAGCAGCCGTCTCGAGGCACAGATTTATGGCTACACCTTC. Protein product: CASSRLEAQIYGYTF. Combining the CDR3 with reference TRBV7-2 and TRBJ1-2 gives the whole variable domain GAGVSQSPSNKVTEKGKDVELRCDPISGHTALYWYRQSLGQGLEFLIYFQGNSAPDKSGLPSDRFSAERTGGSVSTLTIQRTQQEDSAVYLCASSRLEAQIYGYTFGSGTRLTVV.

A remark on this clonotype: A much larger clone differs from this one at a single base, so this may be a read error. The genes are TRBV6-2 or TRBV6-3 and TRBJ1-1; D is undetermined. Per germline, CDR1 MNHEY and CDR2 SVGEGT. CDR3 length: 14 amino acids. Trimming cost V 8 bases and J 4 bases, with 17 bases left between them. The DNA of the CDR3 is TGTGCCAGCGGTTCCGAAAGGTCGAGCACTGAAGCTTTCTTT. As protein: CASGSERSSTEAFF.

This clonotype occurred many times. The J gene is TRBJ2-6, the V gene TRBV30; TRBD1 is a possible D gene (5 bases). Germline V CDR1 and CDR2: GTSNPN, SVGIG (reference sequence). Trimming pared 6 bases from V and 2 bases from J, leaving 11 bases between. The CDR3 contains 14 residues. This chain's CDR3 is CACWPGTGANVLTF. The CDR3 nucleotides read TGTGCCTGCTGGCCAGGGACTGGGGCCAACGTCCTGACTTTC.

This clonotype was seen more than once but under ten times. The chain links TRBV7-9 to TRBJ2-5, with 16 bases matching TRBD2. Germline CDR1 reads SEHNR; CDR2 reads FQNEAQ (reference sequence). V lost 3 bases and J lost 1; bases outside the gene matches: 2. This CDR3 comprises 17 residues. Written as DNA, the CDR3 is TGTGCCAGCAGCTTCGGGACTAGCGGGGGGGGCCAAGAGACCCAGTACTTC. Translated, it gives CASSFGTSGGGQETQYF.

A few counts support this clonotype. The CDR3 loop reads CAWGNKGADGYTF. CDR3 bases: TGTGCCTGGGGAAATAAGGGGGCTGATGGCTACACCTTC. The rearrangement joins TRBV30 to TRBJ1-2, with 7 bases that match TRBD1. The CDR3 spans 13 residues. From germline, CDR1 is GTSNPN and CDR2 SVGIG (reference sequence). V dropped 5 bases and J dropped 6; count of bases not matched to a gene: 9.